This TCR beta chain was captured by sequencing in a study of cytomegalovirus exposure and HLA in healthy donors. Of note for this clone: Its specificity is unknown.

Study-wide results and caveats: Cytomegalovirus status was reportedly diagnosed by the classifier with high specificity and sensitivity.

The CDR3 contains 15 residues. In germline, CDR1 is SQVTM, CDR2 ANQGSEA. V shed 8 bases and J shed 10 bases, with 27 bases lying between them. 60 Vbeta and 13 Jbeta primers were used in PCR. Generated by immunoSEQ multiplex PCR, the TCRdb table keeps only in-frame clones and is missing some. The repertoire holds 130,000 to 150,000 clones, with around 72% as singletons. This receptor was taken from a man aged 35 to 55 in good health and CMV-seronegative. The sample taken for sequencing was PBMCs. The chain carries TRBV29-1 and TRBJ1-5, with D perhaps matching TRBD1 (6 bases). In DNA, the CDR3 is TGCAGCATGGCGAGGGGGGGCAAGGGTTTTCGACCCCAGCATTTT. Encoded protein: CSMARGGKGFRPQHF.